Below are 22 T cell receptor beta chains sequenced from a single sample in a study of cytomegalovirus exposure and HLA in healthy donors. 60 Vbeta and 13 Jbeta primers were used in PCR. Data came from immunoSEQ multiplex PCR; TCRdb stores just in-frame clones and leaves some out. Of 120,000 to 150,000 clones listed, about three quarters are singletons. Sequencing input: PBMCs. The receptor source for this set is a man aged 40-55 years in good health and CMV-seropositive.

The V call is TRBV28, the J call TRBJ2-5; D not resolved. The V and J ends lost 1 base and 7 bases respectively, with 10 bases between them. From germline, CDR1 is MDHEN and CDR2 SYDVKM. The CDR3 length is 13 residues. For the CDR3, the DNA is TGTGCCAGCAGTTTATCAGGTTATGGGACCCAGTACTTC. It yields the protein CASSLSGYGTQYF. Using reference TRBV28 and TRBJ2-5 for the parts outside the CDR3, the full variable domain is DVKVTQSSRYLVKRTGEKVFLECVQDMDHENMFWYRQDPGLGLRLIYFSYDVKMKEKGDIPEGYSVSREKKERFSLILESASTNQTSMYLCASSLSGYGTQYFGPGTRLLVL.

This sequence joins TRBV6-5 and TRBJ1-1; perhaps TRBD1 as D (5 bases). Germline-derived CDR1 and CDR2 are MNHEY and SVGAGI. The CDR3 consists of 16 residues. Trimming removed 2 bases from V and 0 bases from J, with 13 bases in between. The CDR3 protein is CASSYRPTGLNTEAFF. The DNA of the CDR3 is TGTGCCAGCAGTTACCGGCCCACAGGTTTGAACACTGAAGCTTTCTTT.

V gene TRBV5-1 combines with J gene TRBJ2-7; D possibly corresponds to TRBD2 (5 bases). Looked up from germline, CDR1 is SGHRS and CDR2 is YFSETQ. The CDR3 is 15 amino acids. V was cut by 4 bases and J by 3 bases, with 17 bases left in between. CDR3 bases: TGCGCCAGCAGCAGTGGGCCCGGGAACCTCTACGAGCAGTACTTC. It encodes CASSSGPGNLYEQYF.

As to this clone: A read error may produce the germline difference seen at one junction end. The rearrangement links TRBV11-1 to TRBJ2-1; no clear D. Germline assignment: CDR1 SGHAT and CDR2 FQDESV (reference sequence). The CDR3 consists of 16 residues. CDR3 residues: CTSSSPNGYSYNEQFF. The CDR3 bases are TGTACCAGCAGCTCCCCTAACGGTTACTCCTACAATGAGCAGTTCTTC.

The CDR3 DNA reads as TGCGCCAGCAGCCAAGTTGGGACAGACTACAATGAGCAGTTCTTC. Its protein is CASSQVGTDYNEQFF. V and J are TRBV4-3 and TRBJ2-1, with 7 bases aligning to TRBD1. J lost 3 bases, V lost 1 base, and 3 bases had no gene match. This CDR3 region has 15 residues. Germline V lookup: CDR1 LGHNA, CDR2 YSLEER.

V and J are TRBV7-9 and TRBJ2-2; D is possibly TRBD1 (6 bases). Per germline, CDR1 SEHNR and CDR2 FQNEAQ (reference sequence). The CDR3 covers 14 residues. V shed 4 bases and J shed 4 bases, with 10 bases lying between them. The CDR3 DNA reads TGTGCCAGCAGCTCCAGGGGCCTCACCGGGGAGCTGTTTTTT. Residues: CASSSRGLTGELFF.

The rearrangement joins TRBV7-3 to TRBJ1-1, with D uncertain. Trimming removed 2 bases from V and 12 bases from J, with 16 bases in between. CDR1 is SGHTA, CDR2 FQGTGA, per germline. This CDR3 spans 13 amino acids. The CDR3 spells CASSLEVWRNPFF. CDR3 bases: TGTGCCAGCAGCTTAGAAGTTTGGCGGAACCCTTTCTTT. The full variable domain, rest sourced from reference TRBV7-3 and TRBJ1-1, is GAGVSQTPSNKVTEKGKYVELRCDPISGHTALYWYRQSLGQGPEFLIYFQGTGAADDSGLPNDRFFAVRPEGSVSTLKIQRTERGDSAVYLCASSLEVWRNPFFGQGTRLTVV.

This rearrangement joins TRBV13 to TRBJ2-3; 10 bases fit TRBD2. The CDR3 is 18 residues long. Germline CDR1 reads PRHDT; CDR2 reads FYEKMQ (reference sequence). V trimming: 4 bases; J trimming: 3 bases; junction bases outside the gene matches: 13. The CDR3 bases are TGTGCCAGCAGCTGCGCCGTTGAGCGGGAGGGAGGGACAGATACGCAGTATTTT. Its protein product is CASSCAVEREGGTDTQYF.

J is TRBJ2-7 and V is TRBV11-1; 10 nucleotides line up with TRBD2. This CDR3 region has 15 residues. Trimming took 5 bases from V and 2 from J; bases not matched to a gene: 6. Germline values: CDR1 SGHAT, CDR2 FQDESV (reference sequence). The CDR3 DNA follows: TGTGCCAGCAGCGGCTTTGGGACTAGCGCCTACGAGCAGTACTTC. Its translation: CASSGFGTSAYEQYF. The full variable domain, in which reference TRBV11-1 and TRBJ2-7 provide the parts outside the CDR3, is EAEVAQSPRYKITEKSQAVAFWCDPISGHATLYWYRQILGQGPELLVQFQDESVVDDSQLPKDRFSAERLKGVDSTLKIQPAELGDSAMYLCASSGFGTSAYEQYFGPGTRLTVT.

The rearrangement uses TRBV7-2 and TRBJ2-5; D is undetermined. CDR3 length equals 11 residues. The V end was cut by 5 bases, the J end by 1 base, with 2 bases between. The germline V gene has CDR1 SGHTA and CDR2 FQGNSA. CDR3 coding DNA: TGTGCCAGCAGCCTCCAAGAGACCCAGTACTTC. Translated, it gives CASSLQETQYF.

The chain carries TRBV5-1 and TRBJ2-1; D uncertain. The germline V and J ends were trimmed by 2 bases and 0 bases, with 9 bases remaining between them. Germline V gene lookup returns CDR1 SGHRS and CDR2 YFSETQ. The CDR3 loop spans 15 amino acids. The CDR3 DNA is TGCGCCAGCAGCTTTGCGTTAAGCTCCTACAATGAGCAGTTCTTC. This translates into CASSFALSSYNEQFF.

This sequence joins TRBV4-2 and TRBJ2-3; the D is unclear. V was shortened by 0 bases and J by 5 bases, with 12 bases between the two germline ends. There are 15 residues in the CDR3. Germline CDR1 LGHNA, CDR2 YNFKEQ. CDR3 protein: CASSQEGREGDTQYF. Here the CDR3 DNA reads TGTGCCAGCAGCCAAGAGGGCAGAGAAGGAGATACGCAGTATTTT.

This clone was detected a few times. One end of the junction fails to match germline, which may point to a read error. This chain connects TRBV7-2 to TRBJ2-7; no firm D call. Germline lookup yields CDR1 SGHTA and CDR2 FQGNSA. This CDR3 comprises 12 residues. The CDR3 spells CASSLATGFLDF. CDR3 coding DNA: TGTGCCAGCAGCTTAGCGACCGGGTTCCTAGACTTC.

V gene TRBV5-1 combines with J gene TRBJ1-5, with 7 bases fitting TRBD1. CDR1 and CDR2 (germline): SGHRS, YFSETQ. The CDR3 has 16 amino acids. J gave up 7 bases and V 0 bases, and 10 bases lay outside the gene matches. The CDR3 sequence: CASSLAGQGVRQPQHF. In DNA, the CDR3 is TGCGCCAGCAGCTTGGCCGGGCAGGGGGTGAGACAGCCCCAGCATTTT.

This chain uses TRBV7-7 with TRBJ2-5; tentative D call: TRBD2 (5 bases). The CDR3 extends over 15 amino acids. V shed 0 bases and J shed 1 base, with 9 bases lying between them. Germline CDR1 SSHAT, CDR2 FNYEAQ (reference sequence). DNA of the CDR3: TGTGCCAGCAGCTTAGCGGGAGCAGCCCAAGAGACCCAGTACTTC. It is translated as CASSLAGAAQETQYF.

The gene calls are TRBV19 and TRBJ2-7; 7 bases align to TRBD1. V shed 3 bases, J shed 0 bases, and the junction held 5 bases outside the gene matches. The CDR3 spans 15 residues. From germline, CDR1 is LNHDA and CDR2 SQIVND (reference sequence). CDR3 DNA sequence: TGTGCCAGTAGTATTCATTCAGGGGGCTCCTACGAGCAGTACTTC. As protein: CASSIHSGGSYEQYF. Full variable domain (remainder filled in from reference TRBV19 and TRBJ2-7): DGGITQSPKYLFRKEGQNVTLSCEQNLNHDAMYWYRQDPGQGLRLIYYSQIVNDFQKGDIAEGYSVSREKKESFPLTVTSAQKNPTAFYLCASSIHSGGSYEQYFGPGTRLTVT.

The chain links TRBV27 to TRBJ2-4, with D perhaps matching TRBD1 (6 bases). The ends were cut back, 4 bases at V and 0 bases at J, with 13 bases in the middle. This CDR3 is built from 16 residues. The V gene's germline CDR1 is MNHEY and CDR2 SMNVEV (reference sequence). CDR3 region: CASSSGQLKAKNIQYF. CDR3 bases: TGTGCCAGCAGTTCCGGACAGCTGAAAGCCAAAAACATTCAGTACTTC.

The rearrangement links TRBV11-2 to TRBJ1-1; 7 bases align to TRBD1. CDR1 is SGHAT and CDR2 is FQNNGV in the germline V gene. There are 15 residues in the CDR3. Unmatched junction bases numbered 15, after V lost 4 bases and J lost 10 bases. The DNA of the CDR3 is TGTGCCAGCAGCTACCGGGACAGTGTTTCTCAGGGAGCTTTCTTT. This gives the protein CASSYRDSVSQGAFF.

This clone has a handful of counts. The chain combines TRBV19 with TRBJ2-2; D unresolved. Germline CDR1 is LNHDA and CDR2 is SQIVND (reference sequence). Trimming removed 3 bases from V and 0 bases from J, with 14 bases in between. The CDR3 is 17 residues long. The CDR3 is CASSMAGLLSNTGELFF. CDR3 in DNA: TGTGCCAGTAGTATGGCAGGCCTCCTCTCGAACACCGGGGAGCTGTTTTTT.

This clone was detected only a few times. The V call is TRBV6-5, the J call TRBJ2-1; the D gene is possibly TRBD1 (6 bases). The CDR3 is 15 amino acids. With 2 bases removed from V and 3 bases from J, the gap between germline ends came to 11 bases. Germline-derived CDR1 and CDR2 are MNHEY and SVGAGI. CDR3 coding DNA: TGTGCCAGCAGTTACGGGCAGGGGTTCTACAATGAGCAGTTCTTC. Amino acid sequence: CASSYGQGFYNEQFF.

CDR3 residues: CASSSKGGSVGELFF. CDR3 DNA sequence: TGTGCCAGCAGTTCGAAGGGGGGGTCGGTTGGGGAGCTGTTTTTT. The V and J genes are TRBV25-1 and TRBJ2-2, with D perhaps TRBD2 (7 bases). The V end was cut by 5 bases, the J end by 8 bases, with 18 bases between. The V gene's germline CDR1 is MGHDK and CDR2 SYGVNS. The CDR3 sequence is 15 residues long.

The chain has TRBV5-1 and TRBJ2-1; 8 nucleotides match TRBD2. From germline, CDR1 is SGHRS and CDR2 YFSETQ. CDR3 size: 18 residues. V trimming: 2 bases; J trimming: 2 bases; junction bases outside the gene matches: 12. CDR3 coding DNA: TGCGCCAGCAGCTTACTAGCGGTAGCGGGATCCGCCTACAATGAGCAGTTCTTC. As protein: CASSLLAVAGSAYNEQFF.